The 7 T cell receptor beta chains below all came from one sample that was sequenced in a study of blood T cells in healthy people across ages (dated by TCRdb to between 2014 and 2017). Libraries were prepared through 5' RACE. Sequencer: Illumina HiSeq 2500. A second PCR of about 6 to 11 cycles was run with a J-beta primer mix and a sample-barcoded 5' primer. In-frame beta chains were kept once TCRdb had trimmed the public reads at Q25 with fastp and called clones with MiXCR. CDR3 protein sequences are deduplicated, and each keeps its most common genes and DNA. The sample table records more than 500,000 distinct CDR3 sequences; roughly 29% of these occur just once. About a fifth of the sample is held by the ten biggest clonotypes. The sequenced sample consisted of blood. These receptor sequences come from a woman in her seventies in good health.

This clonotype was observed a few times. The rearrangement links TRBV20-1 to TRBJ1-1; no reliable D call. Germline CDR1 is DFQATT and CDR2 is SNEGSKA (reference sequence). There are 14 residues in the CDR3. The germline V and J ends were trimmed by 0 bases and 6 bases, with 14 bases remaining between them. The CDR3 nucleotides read TGCAGTGCTAGAGATTCGGCAGGCCGGGCTGAAGCTTTCTTT. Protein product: CSARDSAGRAEAFF.

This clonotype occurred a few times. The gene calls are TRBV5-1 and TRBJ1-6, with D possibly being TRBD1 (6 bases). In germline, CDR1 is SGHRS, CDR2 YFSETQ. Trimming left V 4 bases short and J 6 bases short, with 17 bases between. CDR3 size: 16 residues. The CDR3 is CASSPTTGRVNSPLHF. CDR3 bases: TGCGCCAGCAGCCCGACAACAGGGAGGGTTAATTCACCCCTCCACTTT.

The CDR3 bases are TGTGCCAGCAGCTTGAACAGGCAGAGGGGCTACACCTTC. It translates to CASSLNRQRGYTF. The J gene is TRBJ1-2, the V gene TRBV5-8, with D perhaps matching TRBD1 (5 bases). Looked up from germline, CDR1 is SGHTS and CDR2 is YDEGEE. The CDR3 consists of 13 residues. Trimming left V 1 base short and J 8 bases short, with 12 bases between.

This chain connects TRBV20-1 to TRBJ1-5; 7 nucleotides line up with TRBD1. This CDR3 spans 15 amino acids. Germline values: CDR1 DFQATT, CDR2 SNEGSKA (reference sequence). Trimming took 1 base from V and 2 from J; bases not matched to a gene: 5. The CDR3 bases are TGCAGTGCTAGAGTACCAGGGGGAGGCAATCAGCCCCAGCATTTT. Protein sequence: CSARVPGGGNQPQHF.

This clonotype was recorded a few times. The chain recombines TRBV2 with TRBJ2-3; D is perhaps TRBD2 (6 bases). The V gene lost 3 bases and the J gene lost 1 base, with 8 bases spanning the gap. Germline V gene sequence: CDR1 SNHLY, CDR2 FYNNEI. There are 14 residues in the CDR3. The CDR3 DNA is TGTGCCAGCAGTGAGGGCGGGGGCACAGATACGCAGTATTTT. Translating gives CASSEGGGTDTQYF.

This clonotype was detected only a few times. The CDR3 coding sequence is TGTGCCAGCAGTTTATCTGCCCCCCTTTGGAATCAGCCCCAGCATTTT. Translated, it gives CASSLSAPLWNQPQHF. This sequence joins TRBV27 and TRBJ1-5; D is unresolved. Germline V lookup: CDR1 MNHEY, CDR2 SMNVEV (reference sequence). V was clipped by 0 bases and J by 4 bases, with 13 bases between them. The CDR3 has 16 amino acids.

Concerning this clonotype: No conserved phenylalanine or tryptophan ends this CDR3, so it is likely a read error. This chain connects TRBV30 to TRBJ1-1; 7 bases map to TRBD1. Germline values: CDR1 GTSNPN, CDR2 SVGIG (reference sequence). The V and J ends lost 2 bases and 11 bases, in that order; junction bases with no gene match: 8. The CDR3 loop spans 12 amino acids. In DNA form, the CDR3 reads TGTGCCTGGAGTACAGGGGACATTAGGGCTTTCCTT. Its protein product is CAWSTGDIRAFL.